This T cell receptor (beta chain) was identified during a study of cytomegalovirus exposure and HLA in healthy donors. Study findings and constraints: Previously analyzed data showed that most TCR beta V segments were productive at a frequency of about 87% or about 30%. Based on reports, TCR beta sequences accurately predicted HLA-A and HLA-B alleles for most subjects. Researchers reported in a later analysis that a missense DCLRE1C variant was tied to TCR beta V- and J-gene trimming. Follow-up analysis seemed to connect common viral pathogens with several of the most significant clusters identified.

Trimming removed 0 bases at V and 4 bases at J, with 16 bases between. Germline V gene lookup returns CDR1 LGHNA and CDR2 YSLEER. This CDR3 has 16 residues. Remarks on this clone: Antigen specificity is unknown.

PCR amplification relied on 60 Vbeta primers (plus 13 Jbeta primers). The protocol was immunoSEQ multiplex PCR, while the TCRdb copy is restricted to in-frame clones and leaves out a portion. The sample has more than 90,000 clones, approximately 71% seen once; the top ten hold roughly 7.7%. Sequenced input: PBMCs. The chain recombines TRBV4-3 with TRBJ2-7; D is perhaps TRBD2 (7 bases). This receptor was taken from a female donor in good health and CMV-seronegative. The CDR3 here is CASSQDSAGEGYEQYF. The CDR3 DNA sequence: TGCGCCAGCAGCCAAGATTCGGCAGGGGAGGGGTACGAGCAGTACTTC.